This section outlines one T cell receptor beta chain sequence together with its context. Some clones are missing from TCRdb's copy, which holds only in-frame ones; the method was immunoSEQ multiplex PCR. The sample includes about 48,000 clones, 79% of them seen just once. CDR1 and CDR2 from the germline V gene are SGHTA and FQGNSA. The CDR3 is 14 residues long. With 1 base removed from V and 6 bases from J, the gap between germline ends came to 12 bases. This sample was included in a study of OX40 agonist ivuxolimab in advanced cancers. Across the study: Patients were dosed intravenously with ivuxolimab at 0.01 to 10 mg/kg every 2 weeks. The mean age was approximately 56 years, ranging from 23 to 79, with around four fifths of participants male.

Source: CD4+ or CD8+ T cells sorted from blood, taken in a trial of the OX40 agonist ivuxolimab. The rearrangement links TRBV7-2 to TRBJ1-2, with D unclear. The sequence was collected from an adult with an advanced solid tumor such as melanoma, head and neck, liver or kidney cancer. The CDR3 DNA follows: TGTGCCAGCAGCTTAGTTGTACAAAAAGATGGCTACACCTTC. As protein: CASSLVVQKDGYTF.